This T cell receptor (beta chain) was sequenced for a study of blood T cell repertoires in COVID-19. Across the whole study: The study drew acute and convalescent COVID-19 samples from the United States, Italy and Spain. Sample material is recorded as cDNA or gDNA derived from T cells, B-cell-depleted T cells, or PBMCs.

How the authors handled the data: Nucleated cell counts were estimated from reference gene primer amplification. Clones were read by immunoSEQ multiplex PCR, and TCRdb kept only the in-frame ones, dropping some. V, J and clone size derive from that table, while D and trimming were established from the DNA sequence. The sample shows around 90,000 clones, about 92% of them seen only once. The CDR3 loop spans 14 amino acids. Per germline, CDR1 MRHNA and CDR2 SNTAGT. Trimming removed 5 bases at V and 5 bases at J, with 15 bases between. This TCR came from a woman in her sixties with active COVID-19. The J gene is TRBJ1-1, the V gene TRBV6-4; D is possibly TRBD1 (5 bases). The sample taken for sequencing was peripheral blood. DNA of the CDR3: TGTGCCAGCAGTCCCGGGGGGGGAAGGACTGAAGCTTTCTTT. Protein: CASSPGGGRTEAFF.